The 28 T cell receptor beta chains listed next were all sequenced from one sample in a study of sequential checkpoint blockade in melanoma. TCRdb keeps only in-frame clones here, not all; method: immunoSEQ multiplex PCR. The table lists approximately 10,000 clones, about 80% of them singletons. Treatment defined: randomized to nivolumab then ipilimumab (arm A) or the reverse (arm B). The sequenced sample was CD8+ T cells sorted from blood (inferred from file names), obtained from a patient given nivolumab and ipilimumab in sequence. These receptors all stem from a human donor with melanoma.

The V and J genes are TRBV5-8 and TRBJ1-2; TRBD1 is a possible D gene (5 bases). V was shortened by 7 bases and J by 5 bases, with 15 bases between the two germline ends. Germline lookup yields CDR1 SGHTS and CDR2 YDEGEE. The CDR3 covers 13 residues. CDR3 DNA sequence: TGTGCCAGCTTGCAGGGACTTACGTATGGCTACACCTTC. Translation: CASLQGLTYGYTF.

The chain recombines TRBV19 with TRBJ2-1, with D possibly TRBD1 on 6 matching bases. The CDR3 extends over 13 amino acids. V gave up 3 bases and J gave up 6 bases, with 9 bases separating them. The V gene's germline CDR1 is LNHDA and CDR2 SQIVND (reference sequence). The CDR3 spells CASSIGGLNEQFF. The CDR3 DNA sequence: TGTGCCAGTAGTATTGGGGGCCTCAATGAGCAGTTCTTC.

This clone was counted a few times. J is TRBJ2-3 and V is TRBV15, with 7 bases fitting TRBD2. V lost 0 bases, J lost 3 bases, and 6 bases stayed unmatched. This CDR3 comprises 16 residues. The germline gives CDR1 LNHNV, CDR2 YYDKDF (reference sequence). The CDR3 loop is CATSRESGGGTDTQYF. CDR3 nucleotides: TGTGCCACCAGCAGAGAAAGTGGCGGGGGAACAGATACGCAGTATTTT.

The chain uses TRBV2 and TRBJ2-2; D is ambiguous. Germline values: CDR1 SNHLY, CDR2 FYNNEI. The CDR3 spans 11 residues. The V gene lost 7 bases and the J gene lost 2 bases, with 2 bases spanning the gap. The CDR3 region is CASTNTGELFF. The CDR3 bases are TGTGCCAGCACTAACACCGGGGAGCTGTTTTTT.

In DNA form, the CDR3 reads TGTGCCAGCAGTTATTTACCTCCGGTCACTGAAGCTTTCTTT. Amino acid sequence: CASSYLPPVTEAFF. The chain has TRBV6-6 and TRBJ1-1; no firm D call. The germline V gene has CDR1 MNHNY and CDR2 SVGAGI (reference sequence). Trimming removed 3 bases at V and 4 bases at J, with 12 bases between. This CDR3 has 14 amino acids.

This clone was recorded a few times. The chain recombines TRBV5-6 with TRBJ2-7; possibly TRBD1 for D (6 bases). V was trimmed by 2 bases and J by 5 bases, leaving 14 bases between them. Germline CDR1 is SGHDT and CDR2 is YYEEEE. The CDR3 has 14 residues. DNA of the CDR3: TGTGCCAGCAGCTTAGAAAGTGAGGGGGACGAGCAGTACTTC. Amino acid sequence: CASSLESEGDEQYF.

The chain combines TRBV5-1 with TRBJ2-7; D uncertain. CDR1 and CDR2 (germline): SGHRS, YFSETQ. The germline V and J ends were trimmed by 0 bases and 3 bases, with 4 bases remaining between them. CDR3 length: 12 residues. CDR3 bases: TGCGCCAGCAGCTTGGGCGGCTACGAGCAGTACTTC. Encoded protein: CASSLGGYEQYF.

The CDR3 DNA is TGTGCCAGTAGTATAGGGAGCGGAACCTACGAGCAGTACTTC. The encoded protein is CASSIGSGTYEQYF. This chain joins TRBV19 and TRBJ2-7; perhaps TRBD2 as D (5 bases). The germline V gene encodes CDR1 LNHDA and CDR2 SQIVND (reference sequence). Trimming took off 1 base at V and 2 bases at J, with 9 bases between the two ends. The CDR3 covers 14 residues.

This chain joins TRBV30 and TRBJ1-2, with 9 bases lining up with TRBD1. In germline, CDR1 is GTSNPN, CDR2 SVGIG (reference sequence). This CDR3 contains 12 residues. V shed 8 bases, J shed 2 bases, and the junction held 3 bases outside the gene matches. Here the CDR3 reads CAADRGNYGYTF. The CDR3 DNA is TGTGCCGCGGACAGGGGAAACTATGGCTACACCTTC.

CDR3 in DNA: TGTGCCATCAGTGAGTCCCGACAGGGTCAGGAGCAGTACTTC. As protein: CAISESRQGQEQYF. This sequence joins TRBV10-3 and TRBJ2-7, with 7 bases that match TRBD1. After removal of 0 bases from V and 7 bases from J, the junction contained 6 bases not matched to a gene. This CDR3 comprises 14 residues. Germline assignment: CDR1 ENHRY and CDR2 SYGVKD.

The chain joins TRBV19 to TRBJ2-2; D call uncertain. The CDR3 loop spans 15 amino acids. V lost 2 bases and J lost 0, with 7 bases in between. CDR1 and CDR2 (germline): LNHDA, SQIVND (reference sequence). The CDR3 here is CASSIPTANTGELFF. The DNA for the CDR3 is TGTGCCAGTAGTATACCTACAGCGAACACCGGGGAGCTGTTTTTT.

The V call is TRBV6-1, the J call TRBJ1-2; D not certain. V lost 4 bases and J lost 2, with 8 bases in between. Germline-derived CDR1 and CDR2 are MNHNS and SASEGT. This CDR3 has 13 amino acids. CDR3 region: CASSGQRNYGYTF. CDR3 DNA sequence: TGTGCCAGCAGTGGTCAGAGGAACTATGGCTACACCTTC.

J is TRBJ2-5 and V is TRBV1; TRBD2 reflects the table's D call only, with no check against the DNA. TRBV1 is an annotated pseudogene. The CDR3 has 17 residues. CDR3 DNA sequence: TGCACCAGCAGCCAAGAGAATAGGAGGCGTCTCCGGGAGACCCAGTACTTC. It is translated as CTSSQENRRRLRETQYF.

The V call is TRBV4-3, the J call TRBJ1-3; a weak D match, TRBD1 (6 bases). V dropped 0 bases and J dropped 7 bases, with 16 bases sitting between them. CDR1 is LGHNA and CDR2 is YSLEER in the germline V gene. This CDR3 has 16 amino acids. The CDR3 region is CASSQDVTGLWNTIYF. CDR3 coding DNA: TGCGCCAGCAGCCAAGACGTTACAGGGTTGTGGAACACCATATATTTT.

This clone was seen a single time. The chain carries TRBV28 and TRBJ1-2; the match to TRBD1 covers 7 bases. The CDR3 sequence is 13 residues long. Trimming cost V 6 bases and J 9 bases; bases outside gene matches: 10. From germline, CDR1 is MDHEN and CDR2 SYDVKM. The CDR3 region is CASRMTGSGSYTF. DNA for the CDR3: TGTGCCAGCAGGATGACAGGGTCTGGTAGCTACACCTTC.

The V call is TRBV14, the J call TRBJ2-1; a weak D match, TRBD1 (5 bases). The CDR3 spans 14 residues. Deletions cut 2 bases from V and 9 bases from J, with 14 bases between. Germline values: CDR1 SGHDN, CDR2 FVKESK. DNA of the CDR3: TGTGCCAGCAGCCAATGGGGCCGGGCCGCTGAGCAGTTCTTC. Translation: CASSQWGRAAEQFF.

This chain connects TRBV4-1 to TRBJ1-1, with no clear D. CDR1 and CDR2 from the germline V gene are MGHRA and YSYEKL. Trimming left V 2 bases short and J 0 bases short, with 7 bases between. The CDR3 has 14 amino acids. CDR3 region: CASSQTDLNTEAFF. In nucleotides, the CDR3 is TGCGCCAGCAGCCAAACAGATTTGAACACTGAAGCTTTCTTT.

The V and J genes are TRBV19 and TRBJ2-3, with 11 positions matching TRBD1. This CDR3 is 14 amino acids long. Trimming cost V 6 bases and J 7 bases; bases outside gene matches: 6. Germline V gene lookup returns CDR1 LNHDA and CDR2 SQIVND (reference sequence). The CDR3 spells CASSIGQGAHTQYF. The CDR3 nucleotides are TGTGCCAGTAGCATCGGACAGGGGGCACATACGCAGTATTTT.

The J gene is TRBJ2-7, the V gene TRBV7-2, with 9 bases that match TRBD1. With V trimmed by 5 bases and J by 6 bases, 8 bases remained unmatched. There are 14 residues in the CDR3. Germline lookup yields CDR1 SGHTA and CDR2 FQGNSA. The CDR3 nucleotides read TGTGCCAGCAGCCCTACAGGGGGCCCCCTCGAGCAGTACTTC. It specifies CASSPTGGPLEQYF.

A single count supports this clone. This rearrangement joins TRBV19 to TRBJ1-1, with D maybe TRBD1 (6 bases). Per germline, CDR1 LNHDA and CDR2 SQIVND (reference sequence). This CDR3 contains 14 residues. The ends were cut back, 7 bases at V and 6 bases at J, with 18 bases in the middle. The CDR3 loop is CASTLAGGTSEAFF. The CDR3 bases are TGTGCCAGTACCCTGGCCGGGGGGACATCTGAAGCTTTCTTT.

The chain has TRBV7-6 and TRBJ2-2; 11 nucleotides match TRBD2. V shed 3 bases and J 5 bases; nucleotides not matched to a gene: 5. CDR1 is SGHVS and CDR2 is FNYEAQ in the germline V gene. The CDR3 extends over 16 amino acids. In DNA, the CDR3 is TGTGCCAGCAGCTTTACTAGCGGGAGCGAAACCGGGGAGCTGTTTTTT. Its translation: CASSFTSGSETGELFF.

The rearrangement joins TRBV7-9 to TRBJ2-1; TRBD1 matches 8 bases. V was clipped by 3 bases and J by 8 bases; unmatched bases: 18. The germline CDR1 and CDR2 sequences are SEHNR and FQNEAQ (reference sequence). This CDR3 is built from 18 residues. This CDR3 reads CASSFPREGDRGGDEQFF. CDR3 nucleotides: TGTGCCAGCAGCTTCCCCCGTGAGGGCGACAGGGGTGGGGATGAGCAGTTCTTC.

This sequence joins TRBV7-9 and TRBJ1-4; D unclear. V was clipped by 0 bases and J by 8 bases, with 16 bases between them. Germline V CDR1 and CDR2: SEHNR, FQNEAQ (reference sequence). The CDR3 contains 16 residues. The CDR3 DNA reads as TGTGCCAGCAGCTTAGCGCTACGGGGAGGGCACGAAAAACTGTTTTTT. Translated: CASSLALRGGHEKLFF.

V gene TRBV2 combines with J gene TRBJ2-7, with D possibly matching TRBD1 (6 bases). Trimming shortened V by 11 bases and J by 5 bases, and 13 bases separated the two germline ends. The CDR3 contains 11 residues. Per germline, CDR1 SNHLY and CDR2 FYNNEI. DNA of the CDR3: TGTGCCGGAGAAGACAGGAACGAGCAGTACTTC. This codes for CAGEDRNEQYF.

This clone was counted between two and nine times. The rearrangement links TRBV13 to TRBJ2-7; tentatively, D is TRBD1 (5 bases). The CDR3 runs to 14 residues. Trimming cost V 2 bases and J 4 bases, with 12 bases left between them. Germline CDR1 and CDR2: PRHDT and FYEKMQ (reference sequence). CDR3 in amino acids: CASSLRQGAYEQYF. In nucleotides, the CDR3 is TGTGCCAGCAGCTTAAGGCAGGGTGCGTACGAGCAGTACTTC.

This clone was observed once. V and J are TRBV5-6 and TRBJ2-1; 9 bases agree with TRBD1. V was clipped by 3 bases and J by 2 bases; unmatched bases: 6. The CDR3 spans 16 residues. Germline-derived CDR1 and CDR2 are SGHDT and YYEEEE. The CDR3 nucleotides read TGTGCCAGCAGCTGGGACAGGGCGATTCCCTACAATGAGCAGTTCTTC. Protein product: CASSWDRAIPYNEQFF. The full variable domain, in which reference TRBV5-6 and TRBJ2-1 provide the parts outside the CDR3, is DAGVTQSPTHLIKTRGQQVTLRCSPKSGHDTVSWYQQALGQGPQFIFQYYEEEERQRGNFPDRFSGHQFPNYSSELNVNALLLGDSALYLCASSWDRAIPYNEQFFGPGTRLTVL.

This rearrangement joins TRBV4-2 to TRBJ2-3; the D gene is possibly TRBD2 (5 bases). V lost 3 bases to trimming and J lost 6 bases, with 10 bases between them. There are 13 residues in the CDR3. The germline V gene has CDR1 LGHNA and CDR2 YNFKEQ. The CDR3 DNA follows: TGTGCCAGCAGCCAGGGCGGGCAGGATACGCAGTATTTT. It is translated as CASSQGGQDTQYF.

V and J are TRBV5-1 and TRBJ1-4; a weak D match, TRBD1 (5 bases). The CDR3 is made up of 15 amino acids. Trimming removed 0 bases at V and 5 bases at J, with 11 bases between. The germline gives CDR1 SGHRS, CDR2 YFSETQ. CDR3 in amino acids: CASSLAGGPNEKLFF. The CDR3 DNA sequence: TGCGCCAGCAGCTTGGCCGGGGGTCCCAATGAAAAACTGTTTTTT.